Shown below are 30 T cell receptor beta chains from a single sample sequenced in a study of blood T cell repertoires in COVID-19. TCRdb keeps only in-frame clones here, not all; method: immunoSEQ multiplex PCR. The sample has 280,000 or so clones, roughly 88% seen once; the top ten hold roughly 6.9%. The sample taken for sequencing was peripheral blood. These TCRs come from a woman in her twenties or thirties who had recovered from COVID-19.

The CDR3 DNA is TGTGCCAGCGGTTGGGCGGGAGAAGCTTTCTTT. This translates into CASGWAGEAFF. The genes are TRBV25-1 and TRBJ1-1; D not certain. CDR3 length: 11 residues. V dropped 8 bases and J dropped 8 bases, with 12 bases sitting between them. The germline V gene encodes CDR1 MGHDK and CDR2 SYGVNS.

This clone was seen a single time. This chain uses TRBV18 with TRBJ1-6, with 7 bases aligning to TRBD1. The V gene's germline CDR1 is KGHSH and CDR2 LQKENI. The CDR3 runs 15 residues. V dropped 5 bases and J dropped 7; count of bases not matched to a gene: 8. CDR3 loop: CASSGTDLYNSPLHF. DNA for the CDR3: TGTGCCAGCTCAGGGACAGATCTATACAATTCACCCCTCCACTTT.

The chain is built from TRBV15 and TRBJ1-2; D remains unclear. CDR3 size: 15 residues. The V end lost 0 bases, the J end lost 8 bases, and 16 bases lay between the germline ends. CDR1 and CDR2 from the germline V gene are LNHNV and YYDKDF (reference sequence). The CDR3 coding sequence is TGTGCCACCAGCAGAGATGCCAGGTCGTCTGTGGGCTACACCTTC. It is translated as CATSRDARSSVGYTF. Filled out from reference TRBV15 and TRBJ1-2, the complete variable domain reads DAMVIQNPRYQVTQFGKPVTLSCSQTLNHNVMYWYQQKSSQAPKLLFHYYDKDFNNEADTPDNFQSRRPNTSFCFLDIRSPGLGDTAMYLCATSRDARSSVGYTFGSGTRLTVV.

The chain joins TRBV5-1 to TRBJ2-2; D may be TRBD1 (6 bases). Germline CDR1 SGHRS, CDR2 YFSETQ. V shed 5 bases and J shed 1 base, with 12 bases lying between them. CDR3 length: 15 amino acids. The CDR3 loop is CASRPGQRNTGELFF. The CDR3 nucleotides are TGCGCCAGCAGGCCCGGACAGAGGAACACCGGGGAGCTGTTTTTT.

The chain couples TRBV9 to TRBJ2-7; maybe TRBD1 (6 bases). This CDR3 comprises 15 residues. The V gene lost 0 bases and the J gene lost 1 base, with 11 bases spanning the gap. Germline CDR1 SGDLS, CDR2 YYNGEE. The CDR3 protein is CASSVEAGDSYEQYF. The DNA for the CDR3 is TGTGCCAGCAGCGTAGAGGCAGGGGATTCCTACGAGCAGTACTTC.

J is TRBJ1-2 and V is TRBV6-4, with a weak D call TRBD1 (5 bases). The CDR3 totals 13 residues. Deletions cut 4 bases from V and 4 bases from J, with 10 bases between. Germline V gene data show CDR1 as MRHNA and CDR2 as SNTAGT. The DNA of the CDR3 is TGTGCCAGCAGTGGGTCAGGGCGCTATGGCTACACCTTC. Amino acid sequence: CASSGSGRYGYTF.

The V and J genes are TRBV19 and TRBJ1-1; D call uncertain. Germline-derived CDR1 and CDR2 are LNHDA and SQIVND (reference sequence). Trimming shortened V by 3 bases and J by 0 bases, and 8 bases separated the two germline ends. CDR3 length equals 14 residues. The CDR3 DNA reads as TGTGCCAGTAGTATCCCCAGAATGAACACTGAAGCTTTCTTT. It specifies CASSIPRMNTEAFF.

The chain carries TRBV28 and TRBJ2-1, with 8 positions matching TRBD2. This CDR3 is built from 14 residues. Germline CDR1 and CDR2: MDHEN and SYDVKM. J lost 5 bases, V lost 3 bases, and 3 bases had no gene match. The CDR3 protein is CASSLTGGNNEQFF. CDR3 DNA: TGTGCCAGCAGTTTGACGGGGGGGAACAATGAGCAGTTCTTC.

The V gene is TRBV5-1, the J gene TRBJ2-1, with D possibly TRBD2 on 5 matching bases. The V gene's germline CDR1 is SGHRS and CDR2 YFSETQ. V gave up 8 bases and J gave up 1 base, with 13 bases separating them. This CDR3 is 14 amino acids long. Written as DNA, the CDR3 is TGCGCCAGTGAAGAGGGTGAATCCTACAATGAGCAGTTCTTC. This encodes CASEEGESYNEQFF.

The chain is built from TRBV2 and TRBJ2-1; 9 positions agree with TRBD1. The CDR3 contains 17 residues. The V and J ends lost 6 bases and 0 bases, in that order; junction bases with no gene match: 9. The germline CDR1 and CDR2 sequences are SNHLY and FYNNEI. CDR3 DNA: TGTGCCAGCAGGGGACAGGGATCCCTAAGCTCCTACAATGAGCAGTTCTTC. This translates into CASRGQGSLSSYNEQFF.

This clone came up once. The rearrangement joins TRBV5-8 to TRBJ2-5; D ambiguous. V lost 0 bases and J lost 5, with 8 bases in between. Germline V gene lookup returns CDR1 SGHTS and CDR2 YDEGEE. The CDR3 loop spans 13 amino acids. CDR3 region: CASSLVQDETQYF. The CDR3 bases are TGTGCCAGCAGCTTGGTTCAGGATGAGACCCAGTACTTC.

Here the CDR3 reads CASSPLWAGGPNEQFF. In nucleotides, the CDR3 is TGTGCCAGCAGCCCCTTGTGGGCGGGGGGGCCCAATGAGCAGTTCTTC. This chain connects TRBV7-3 to TRBJ2-1, with 9 bases that match TRBD2. CDR3 length: 16 residues. The V and J ends lost 5 bases and 6 bases, in that order; junction bases with no gene match: 11. Germline V gene data show CDR1 as SGHTA and CDR2 as FQGTGA.

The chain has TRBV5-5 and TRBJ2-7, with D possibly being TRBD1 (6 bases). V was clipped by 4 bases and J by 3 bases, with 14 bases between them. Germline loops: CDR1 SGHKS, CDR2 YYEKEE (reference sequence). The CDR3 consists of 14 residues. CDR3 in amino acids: CASSIGTSGYEQYF. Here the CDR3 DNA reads TGTGCCAGCAGCATAGGGACATCGGGCTACGAGCAGTACTTC.

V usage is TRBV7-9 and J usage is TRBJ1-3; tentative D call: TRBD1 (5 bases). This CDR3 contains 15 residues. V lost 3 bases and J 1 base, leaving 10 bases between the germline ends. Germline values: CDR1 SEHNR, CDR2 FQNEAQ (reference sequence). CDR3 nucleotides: TGTGCCAGCAGCTTGGCGCCAGGGTCTGGAAACACCATATATTTT. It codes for CASSLAPGSGNTIYF.

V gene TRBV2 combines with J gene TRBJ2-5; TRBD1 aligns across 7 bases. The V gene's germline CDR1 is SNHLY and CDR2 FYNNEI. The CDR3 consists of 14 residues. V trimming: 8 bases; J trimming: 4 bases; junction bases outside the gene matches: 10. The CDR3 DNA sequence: TGTGCCAGCTATCTTTTTGCAGGGGGAGAGACCCAGTACTTC. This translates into CASYLFAGGETQYF.

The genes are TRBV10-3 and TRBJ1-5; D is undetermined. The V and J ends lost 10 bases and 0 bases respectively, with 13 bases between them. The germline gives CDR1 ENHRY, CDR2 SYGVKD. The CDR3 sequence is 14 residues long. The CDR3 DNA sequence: TGTGCCACCCAGTCGGAGGATAGCAATCAGCCCCAGCATTTT. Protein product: CATQSEDSNQPQHF.

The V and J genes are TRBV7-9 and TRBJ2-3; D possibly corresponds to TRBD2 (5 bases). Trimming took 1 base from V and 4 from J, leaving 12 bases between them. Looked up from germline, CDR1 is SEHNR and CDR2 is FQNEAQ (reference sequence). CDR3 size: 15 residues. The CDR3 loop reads CASSLGTAGADTQYF. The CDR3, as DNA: TGTGCCAGCAGCTTAGGGACGGCGGGTGCAGATACGCAGTATTTT.

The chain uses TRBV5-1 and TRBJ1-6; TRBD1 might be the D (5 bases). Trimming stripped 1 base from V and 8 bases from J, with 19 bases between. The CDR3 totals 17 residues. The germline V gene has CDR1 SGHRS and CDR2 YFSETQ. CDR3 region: CASSLSRLTDLDSPLHF. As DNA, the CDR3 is TGCGCCAGCAGCTTGTCCCGCTTGACAGACCTGGATTCACCCCTCCACTTT.

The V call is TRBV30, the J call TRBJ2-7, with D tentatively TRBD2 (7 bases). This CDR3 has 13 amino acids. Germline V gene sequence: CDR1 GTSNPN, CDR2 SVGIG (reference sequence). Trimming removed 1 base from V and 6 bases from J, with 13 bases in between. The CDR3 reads CAWSAGEGIEQYF. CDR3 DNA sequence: TGTGCCTGGAGTGCAGGGGAGGGCATCGAGCAGTACTTC.

The CDR3 region is CASSQDIQGLQPQHF. DNA for the CDR3: TGTGCCAGCAGCCAAGACATACAGGGACTACAGCCCCAGCATTTT. This chain connects TRBV4-2 to TRBJ1-5; D is possibly TRBD1 (6 bases). This CDR3 is built from 15 residues. The V and J ends lost 0 bases and 7 bases respectively, with 13 bases between them. CDR1 and CDR2 (germline): LGHNA, YNFKEQ.

The CDR3 spells CASSFPGARDYEQYF. The CDR3 DNA is TGTGCCAGCAGCTTCCCTGGGGCTAGGGATTACGAGCAGTACTTC. The chain joins TRBV5-4 to TRBJ2-7; perhaps TRBD1 as D (5 bases). Between the trimmed V and J ends, which lost 2 bases and 4 bases, there was a span of 16 bases. The CDR3 has 15 residues. CDR1 is SGHNT and CDR2 is YYREEE in the germline V gene (reference sequence).

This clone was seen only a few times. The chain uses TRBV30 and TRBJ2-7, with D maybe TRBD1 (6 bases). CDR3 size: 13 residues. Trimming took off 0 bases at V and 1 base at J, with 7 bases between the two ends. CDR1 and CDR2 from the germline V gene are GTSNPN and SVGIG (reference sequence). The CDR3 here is CAWSVTGSYEQYF. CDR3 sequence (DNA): TGTGCCTGGAGTGTGACAGGATCCTACGAGCAGTACTTC.

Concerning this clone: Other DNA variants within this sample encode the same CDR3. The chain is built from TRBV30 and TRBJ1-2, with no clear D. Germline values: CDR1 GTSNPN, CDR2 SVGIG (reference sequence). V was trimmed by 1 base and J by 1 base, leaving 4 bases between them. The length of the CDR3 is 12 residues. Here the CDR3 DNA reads TGTGCCTGGAGTGGCAGTAACTATGGCTACACCTTC. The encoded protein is CAWSGSNYGYTF.

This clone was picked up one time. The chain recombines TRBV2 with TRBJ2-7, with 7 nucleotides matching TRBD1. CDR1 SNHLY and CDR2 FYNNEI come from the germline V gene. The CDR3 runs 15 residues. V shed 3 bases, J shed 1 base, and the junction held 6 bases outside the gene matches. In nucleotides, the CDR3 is TGTGCCAGCAGTGACCGGACAGGAAGATCCTACGAGCAGTACTTC. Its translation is CASSDRTGRSYEQYF.

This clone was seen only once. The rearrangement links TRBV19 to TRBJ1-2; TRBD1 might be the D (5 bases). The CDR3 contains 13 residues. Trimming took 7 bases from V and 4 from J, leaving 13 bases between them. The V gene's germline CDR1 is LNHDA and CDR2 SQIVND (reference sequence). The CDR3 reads CASNRQNRYGYTF. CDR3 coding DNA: TGTGCCAGTAACCGACAGAACCGCTATGGCTACACCTTC.

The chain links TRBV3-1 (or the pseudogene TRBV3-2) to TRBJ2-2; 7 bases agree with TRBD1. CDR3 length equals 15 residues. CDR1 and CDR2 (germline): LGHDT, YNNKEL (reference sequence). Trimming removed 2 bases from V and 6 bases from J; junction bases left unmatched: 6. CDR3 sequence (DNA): TGTGCCAGCAGCCAACTCTGGACAGGCGCCGGGGAGCTGTTTTTT. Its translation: CASSQLWTGAGELFF.

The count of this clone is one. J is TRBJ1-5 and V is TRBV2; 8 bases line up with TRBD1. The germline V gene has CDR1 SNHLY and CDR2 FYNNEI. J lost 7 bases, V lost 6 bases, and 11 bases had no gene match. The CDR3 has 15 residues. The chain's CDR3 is CASRNSDRERQPQHF. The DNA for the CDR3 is TGTGCCAGCAGGAACTCGGACAGGGAAAGACAGCCCCAGCATTTT.

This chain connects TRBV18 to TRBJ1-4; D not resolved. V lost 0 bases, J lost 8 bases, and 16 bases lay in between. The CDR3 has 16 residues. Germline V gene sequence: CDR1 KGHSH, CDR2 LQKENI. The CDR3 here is CASSPPRGKSGEKLFF. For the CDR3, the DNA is TGTGCCAGCTCACCACCACGGGGAAAATCCGGGGAAAAACTGTTTTTT.

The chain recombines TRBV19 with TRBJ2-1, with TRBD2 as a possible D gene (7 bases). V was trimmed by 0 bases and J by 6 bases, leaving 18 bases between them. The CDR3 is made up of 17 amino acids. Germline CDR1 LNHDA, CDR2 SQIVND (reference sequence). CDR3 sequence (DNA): TGTGCCAGTAGTATAGATCCAGCGGGGACATCCCCCAATGAGCAGTTCTTC. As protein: CASSIDPAGTSPNEQFF.

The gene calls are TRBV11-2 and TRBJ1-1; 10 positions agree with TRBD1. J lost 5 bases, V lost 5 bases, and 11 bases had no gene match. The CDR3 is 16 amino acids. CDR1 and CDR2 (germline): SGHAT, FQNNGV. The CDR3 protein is CASSPRTGGIQTEAFF. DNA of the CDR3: TGTGCCAGCAGCCCCCGGACAGGGGGGATTCAAACTGAAGCTTTCTTT.